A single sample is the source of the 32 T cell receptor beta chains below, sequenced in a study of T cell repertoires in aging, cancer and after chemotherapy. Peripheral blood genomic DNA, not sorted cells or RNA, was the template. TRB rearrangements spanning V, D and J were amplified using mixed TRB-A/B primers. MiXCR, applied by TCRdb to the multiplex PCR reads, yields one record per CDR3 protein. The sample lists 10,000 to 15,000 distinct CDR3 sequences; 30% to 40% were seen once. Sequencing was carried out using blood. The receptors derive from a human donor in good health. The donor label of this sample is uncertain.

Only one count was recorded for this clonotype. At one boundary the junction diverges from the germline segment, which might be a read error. The CDR3 nucleotides are TGTGCCAGCAGCTTGACTAGCGGGGGGGTCTATCTCTTC. This translates into CASSLTSGGVYLF. J is TRBJ2-5 and V is TRBV5-1; 14 bases line up with TRBD2. The CDR3 loop spans 13 amino acids. Germline V CDR1 and CDR2: SGHRS, YFSETQ.

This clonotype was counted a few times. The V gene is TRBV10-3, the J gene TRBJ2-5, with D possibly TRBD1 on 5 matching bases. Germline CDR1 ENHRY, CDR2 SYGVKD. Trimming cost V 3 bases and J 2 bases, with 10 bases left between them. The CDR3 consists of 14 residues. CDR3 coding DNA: TGTGCCATCAGTGATACGCAGGGACAAGAGACCCAGTACTTC. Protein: CAISDTQGQETQYF.

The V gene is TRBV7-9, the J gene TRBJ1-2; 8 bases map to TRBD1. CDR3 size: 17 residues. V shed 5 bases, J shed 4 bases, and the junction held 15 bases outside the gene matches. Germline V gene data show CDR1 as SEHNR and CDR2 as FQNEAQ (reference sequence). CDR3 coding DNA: TGTGCCAGCAGCCCTAGCTTAACAGGGGGGACGCTCTATGGCTACACCTTC. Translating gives CASSPSLTGGTLYGYTF.

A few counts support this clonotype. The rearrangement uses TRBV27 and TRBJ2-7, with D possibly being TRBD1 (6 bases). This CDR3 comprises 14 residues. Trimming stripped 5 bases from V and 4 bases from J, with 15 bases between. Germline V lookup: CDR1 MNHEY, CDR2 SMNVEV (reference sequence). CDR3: CASSPTGNRYEQYF. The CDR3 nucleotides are TGTGCCAGCAGTCCTACAGGGAACCGATACGAGCAGTACTTC.

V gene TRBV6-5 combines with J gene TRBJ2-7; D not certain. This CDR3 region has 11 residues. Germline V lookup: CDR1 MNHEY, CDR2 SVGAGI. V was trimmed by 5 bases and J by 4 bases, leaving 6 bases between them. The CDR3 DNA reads TGTGCCAGCAGTCATCTTTACGAGCAGTACTTC. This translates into CASSHLYEQYF.

The CDR3 DNA sequence: TGTGCCAGTAGTATGGGAGTCTCTGGAAACACCATATATTTT. It codes for CASSMGVSGNTIYF. V and J are TRBV19 and TRBJ1-3; unclear D gene. CDR1 and CDR2 (germline): LNHDA, SQIVND (reference sequence). Trimming shortened V by 3 bases and J by 0 bases, and 6 bases separated the two germline ends. The CDR3 is made up of 14 amino acids. Supplemented by reference TRBV19 and TRBJ1-3, the full variable domain reads DGGITQSPKYLFRKEGQNVTLSCEQNLNHDAMYWYRQDPGQGLRLIYYSQIVNDFQKGDIAEGYSVSREKKESFPLTVTSAQKNPTAFYLCASSMGVSGNTIYFGEGSWLTVV.

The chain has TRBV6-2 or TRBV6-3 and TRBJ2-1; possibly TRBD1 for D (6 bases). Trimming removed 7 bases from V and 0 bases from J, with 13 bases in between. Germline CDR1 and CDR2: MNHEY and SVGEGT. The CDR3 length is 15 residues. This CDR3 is CASTKTGNSYNEQFF. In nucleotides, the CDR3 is TGTGCCAGCACCAAAACAGGGAACTCCTACAATGAGCAGTTCTTC.

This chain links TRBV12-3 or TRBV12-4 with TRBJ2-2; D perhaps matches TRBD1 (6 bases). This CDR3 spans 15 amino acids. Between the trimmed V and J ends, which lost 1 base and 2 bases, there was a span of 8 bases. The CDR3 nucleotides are TGTGCCAGCAGTTTAGGGGGGCCCAACACCGGGGAGCTGTTTTTT. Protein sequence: CASSLGGPNTGELFF.

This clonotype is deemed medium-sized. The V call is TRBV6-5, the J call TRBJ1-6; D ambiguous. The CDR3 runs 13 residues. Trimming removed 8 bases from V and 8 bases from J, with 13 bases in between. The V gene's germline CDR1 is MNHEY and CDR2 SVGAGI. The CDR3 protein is CASLASRDSPLHF. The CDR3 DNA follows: TGTGCCAGCCTCGCCAGTAGGGATTCACCCCTCCACTTT.

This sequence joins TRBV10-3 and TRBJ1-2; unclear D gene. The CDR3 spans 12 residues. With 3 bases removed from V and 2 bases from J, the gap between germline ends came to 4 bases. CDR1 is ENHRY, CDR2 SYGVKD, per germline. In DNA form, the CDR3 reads TGTGCCATCAGTGAACAGAACTATGGCTACACCTTC. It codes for CAISEQNYGYTF.

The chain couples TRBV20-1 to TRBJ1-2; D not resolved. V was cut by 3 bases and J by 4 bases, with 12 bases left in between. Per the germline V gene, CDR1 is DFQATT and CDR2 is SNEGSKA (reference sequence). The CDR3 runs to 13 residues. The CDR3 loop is CSARVKVAYGYTF. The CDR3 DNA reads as TGCAGTGCTAGGGTAAAGGTAGCCTATGGCTACACCTTC.

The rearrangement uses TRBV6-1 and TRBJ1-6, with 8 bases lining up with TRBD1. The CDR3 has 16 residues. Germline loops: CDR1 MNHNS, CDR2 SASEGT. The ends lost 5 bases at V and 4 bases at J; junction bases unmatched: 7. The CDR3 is CASSYGQGVYNSPLHF. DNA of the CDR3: TGTGCCAGCAGTTACGGACAGGGAGTTTATAATTCACCCCTCCACTTT.

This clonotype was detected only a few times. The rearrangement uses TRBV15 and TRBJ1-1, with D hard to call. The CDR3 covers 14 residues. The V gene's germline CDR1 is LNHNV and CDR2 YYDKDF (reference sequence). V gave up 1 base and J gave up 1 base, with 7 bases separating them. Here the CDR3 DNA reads TGTGCCACCAGCAGAGGCCCCCGGAACACTGAAGCTTTCTTT. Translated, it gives CATSRGPRNTEAFF.

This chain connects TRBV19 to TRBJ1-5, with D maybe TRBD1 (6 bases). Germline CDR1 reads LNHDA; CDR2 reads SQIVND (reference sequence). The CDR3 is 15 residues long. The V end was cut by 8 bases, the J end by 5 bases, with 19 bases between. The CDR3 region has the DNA TGTGCCAGTTGTCACCGGCAGGGGCGAGATCAGCCCCAGCATTTT. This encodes CASCHRQGRDQPQHF.

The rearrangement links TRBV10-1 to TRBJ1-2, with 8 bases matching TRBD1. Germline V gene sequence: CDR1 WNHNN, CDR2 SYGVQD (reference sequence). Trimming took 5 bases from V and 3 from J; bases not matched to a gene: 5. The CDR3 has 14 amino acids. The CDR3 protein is CASSPQGEDYGYTF. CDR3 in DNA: TGCGCCAGCAGTCCACAGGGGGAAGACTATGGCTACACCTTC.

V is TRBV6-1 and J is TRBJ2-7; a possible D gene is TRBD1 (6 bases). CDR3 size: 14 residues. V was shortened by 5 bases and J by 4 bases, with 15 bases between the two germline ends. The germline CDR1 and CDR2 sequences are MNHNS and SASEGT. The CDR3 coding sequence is TGTGCCAGCAGTAACAGGGTAAATGGATACGAGCAGTACTTC. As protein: CASSNRVNGYEQYF.

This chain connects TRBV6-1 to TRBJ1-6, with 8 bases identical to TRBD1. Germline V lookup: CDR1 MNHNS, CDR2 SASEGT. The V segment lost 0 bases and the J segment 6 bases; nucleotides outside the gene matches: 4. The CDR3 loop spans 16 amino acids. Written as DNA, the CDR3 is TGTGCCAGCAGTGAAGCCCACAGGGGGACTAATTCACCCCTCCACTTT. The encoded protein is CASSEAHRGTNSPLHF.

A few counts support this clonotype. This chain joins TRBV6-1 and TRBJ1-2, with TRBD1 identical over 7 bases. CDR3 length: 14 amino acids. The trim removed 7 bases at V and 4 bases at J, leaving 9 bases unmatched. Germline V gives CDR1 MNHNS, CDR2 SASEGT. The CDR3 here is CASKRQGRLYGYTF. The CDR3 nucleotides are TGTGCCAGCAAACGACAGGGACGTCTCTATGGCTACACCTTC.

The CDR3 DNA sequence: TGTGCCAGCTCACCTCGAATGCCGGGACAGGGGGCTACCGAGCAGTACTTC. Its protein product is CASSPRMPGQGATEQYF. The rearrangement joins TRBV18 to TRBJ2-7; 12 positions agree with TRBD1. Germline CDR1 is KGHSH and CDR2 is LQKENI. The V segment lost 3 bases and the J segment 6 bases; nucleotides outside the gene matches: 12. The CDR3 length is 17 residues.

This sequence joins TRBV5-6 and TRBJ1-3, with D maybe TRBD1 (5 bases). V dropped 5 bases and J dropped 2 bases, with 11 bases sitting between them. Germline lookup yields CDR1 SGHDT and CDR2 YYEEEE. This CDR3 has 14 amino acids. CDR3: CASSFGGAGNTIYF. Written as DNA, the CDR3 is TGTGCCAGCAGTTTCGGGGGTGCTGGAAACACCATATATTTT.

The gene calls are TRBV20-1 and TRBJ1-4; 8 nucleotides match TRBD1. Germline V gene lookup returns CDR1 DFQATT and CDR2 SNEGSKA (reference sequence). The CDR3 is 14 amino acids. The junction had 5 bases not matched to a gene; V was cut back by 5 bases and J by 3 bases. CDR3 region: CSAPGQGPNEKLFF. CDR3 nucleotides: TGCAGTGCTCCTGGACAGGGTCCTAATGAAAAACTGTTTTTT.

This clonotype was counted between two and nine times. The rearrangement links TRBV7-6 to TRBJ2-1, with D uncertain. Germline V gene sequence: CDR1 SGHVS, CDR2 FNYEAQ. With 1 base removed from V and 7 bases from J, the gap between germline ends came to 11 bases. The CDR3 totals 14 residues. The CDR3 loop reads CASSLEVSRNEQFF. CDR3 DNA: TGTGCCAGCAGCTTAGAGGTTTCCAGAAATGAGCAGTTCTTC.

CDR3 loop: CASSSRGAHGELFF. CDR3 DNA sequence: TGTGCCAGCTCCTCCAGGGGGGCCCACGGGGAGCTGTTTTTT. The V call is TRBV5-6, the J call TRBJ2-2; maybe TRBD1 (7 bases). This CDR3 has 14 amino acids. Trimming took 7 bases from V and 7 from J, leaving 17 bases between them. From germline, CDR1 is SGHDT and CDR2 YYEEEE.

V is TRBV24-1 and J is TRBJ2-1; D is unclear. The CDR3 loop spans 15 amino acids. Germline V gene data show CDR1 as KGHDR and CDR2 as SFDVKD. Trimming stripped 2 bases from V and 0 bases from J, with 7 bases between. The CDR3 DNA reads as TGTGCCACCAGTGATTCCCTCAGCTCCTACAATGAGCAGTTCTTC. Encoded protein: CATSDSLSSYNEQFF.

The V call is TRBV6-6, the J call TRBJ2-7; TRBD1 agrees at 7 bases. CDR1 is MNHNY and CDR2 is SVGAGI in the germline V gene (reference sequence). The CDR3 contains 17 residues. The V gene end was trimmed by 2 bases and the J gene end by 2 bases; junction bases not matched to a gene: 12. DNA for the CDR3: TGTGCCAGCAGTTACCCGACCCACGACAGGGTCGCCTACGAGCAGTACTTC. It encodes CASSYPTHDRVAYEQYF.

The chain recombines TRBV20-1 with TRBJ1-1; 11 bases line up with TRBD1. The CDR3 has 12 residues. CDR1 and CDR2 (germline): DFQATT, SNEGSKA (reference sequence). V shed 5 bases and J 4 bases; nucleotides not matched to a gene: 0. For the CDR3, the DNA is TGCAGTGCTGGACAGGGGGCCACTGAAGCTTTCTTT. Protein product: CSAGQGATEAFF.

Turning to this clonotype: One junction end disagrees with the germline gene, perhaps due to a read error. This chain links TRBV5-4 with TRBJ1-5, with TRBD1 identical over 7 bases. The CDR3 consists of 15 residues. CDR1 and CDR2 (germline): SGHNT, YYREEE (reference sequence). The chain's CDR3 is CVSSSQGDRNQPQHF. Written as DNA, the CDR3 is TGTGTCAGCAGCTCCCAAGGGGACAGAAATCAGCCCCAGCATTTT.

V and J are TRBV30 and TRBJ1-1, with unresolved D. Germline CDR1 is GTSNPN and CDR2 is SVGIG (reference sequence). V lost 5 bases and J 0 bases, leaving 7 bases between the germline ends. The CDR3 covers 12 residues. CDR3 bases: TGTGCCTGGGACACATTGAACACTGAAGCTTTCTTT. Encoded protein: CAWDTLNTEAFF.

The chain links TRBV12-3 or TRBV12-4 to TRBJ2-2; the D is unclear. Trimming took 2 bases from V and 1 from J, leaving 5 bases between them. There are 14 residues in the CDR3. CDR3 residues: CASSLRENTGELFF. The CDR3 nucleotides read TGTGCCAGCAGTTTACGCGAGAACACCGGGGAGCTGTTTTTT.

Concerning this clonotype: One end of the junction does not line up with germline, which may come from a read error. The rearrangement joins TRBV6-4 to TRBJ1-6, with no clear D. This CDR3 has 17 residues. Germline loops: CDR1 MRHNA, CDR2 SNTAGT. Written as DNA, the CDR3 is TGTGCCACCAGTTCCGCGGGTAGGAGCTCCTATAATTCACCCCTCCACTTT. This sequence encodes CATSSAGRSSYNSPLHF.

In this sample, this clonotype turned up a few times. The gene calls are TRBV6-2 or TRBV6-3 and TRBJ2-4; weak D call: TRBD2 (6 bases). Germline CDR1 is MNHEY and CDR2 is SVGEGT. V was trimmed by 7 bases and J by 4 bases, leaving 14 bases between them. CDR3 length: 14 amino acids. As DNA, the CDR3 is TGTGCCAGCACCCCCCGGGGGTGGAAAAACATTCAGTACTTC. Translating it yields CASTPRGWKNIQYF.

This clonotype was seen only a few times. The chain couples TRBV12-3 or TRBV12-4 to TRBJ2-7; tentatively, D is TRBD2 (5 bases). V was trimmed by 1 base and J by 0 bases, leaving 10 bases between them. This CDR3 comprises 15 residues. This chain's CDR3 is CASSLGRRSSYEQYF. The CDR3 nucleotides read TGTGCCAGCAGTTTAGGACGGAGGAGCTCCTACGAGCAGTACTTC.